These 27 T cell receptor beta chains were sequenced from one sample in a study of technical replicates of blood from a few donors. Method: immunoSEQ multiplex PCR; TCRdb's copy keeps in-frame clones and lacks some. This repertoire shows 60,000 to 65,000 clones, around 92% found once; its top ten account for about 4.6%. Sample: PBMCs. Receptors originate from a human donor in good health. Some clones in this sample may be carry-over from other donors' samples.

On this clone itself: This likely reflects a read error, since a far larger clone is one base away. The same CDR3 arises from other DNA sequences in this sample as well. V usage is TRBV5-1 and J usage is TRBJ2-1; 7 bases line up with TRBD2. CDR3 length: 14 amino acids. V shed 3 bases, J shed 4 bases, and the junction held 4 bases outside the gene matches. The germline V gene has CDR1 SGHRS and CDR2 YFSETQ. CDR3 sequence reads: CASSSSGGYNEQFF. CDR3 DNA: TGCGCCAGCAGCTCTAGCGGCGGATACAATGAGCAGTTCTTC.

This chain joins TRBV10-1 and TRBJ2-2; no firm D call. Germline V gene lookup returns CDR1 WNHNN and CDR2 SYGVQD (reference sequence). The CDR3 extends over 11 amino acids. The V end lost 7 bases, the J end lost 6 bases, and 6 bases lay between the germline ends. CDR3 residues: CASNLAGELFF. The CDR3 nucleotides are TGCGCCAGCAATTTAGCCGGGGAGCTGTTTTTT.

The chain links TRBV4-1 to TRBJ2-1; TRBD2 matches 9 bases. CDR3 size: 15 residues. Looked up from germline, CDR1 is MGHRA and CDR2 is YSYEKL. V lost 4 bases, J lost 4 bases, and 5 bases stayed unmatched. The CDR3 DNA reads TGCGCCAGCAGCCGAGAGCGGGGGGAGTACAATGAGCAGTTCTTC. Its protein is CASSRERGEYNEQFF.

A single count supports this clone. V gene TRBV5-5 combines with J gene TRBJ2-5; D is possibly TRBD2 (5 bases). The CDR3 runs to 13 residues. CDR1 is SGHKS and CDR2 is YYEKEE in the germline V gene (reference sequence). V was cut by 5 bases and J by 1 base, with 9 bases left in between. The DNA of the CDR3 is TGTGCCAGCAGTAGGACTGTCCAAGAGACCCAGTACTTC. Residues: CASSRTVQETQYF.

The chain couples TRBV7-2 to TRBJ2-5; 12 bases map to TRBD2. There are 17 residues in the CDR3. Germline CDR1 reads SGHTA; CDR2 reads FQGNSA. Germline trimming cut 5 bases from V and 6 bases from J; bases unmatched to any gene: 13. DNA for the CDR3: TGTGCCAGCAGCCTTCGGGGGGCTAGCGGGGGGGCAAAGACCCAGTACTTC. This sequence encodes CASSLRGASGGAKTQYF.

This chain connects TRBV29-1 to TRBJ1-1; TRBD1 aligns across 9 bases. The V gene end was trimmed by 4 bases and the J gene end by 6 bases; junction bases not matched to a gene: 3. Germline V gives CDR1 SQVTM, CDR2 ANQGSEA. The CDR3 contains 12 residues. CDR3 DNA sequence: TGCAGCGTTGCACAGGGGGCATCTGAAGCTTTCTTT. It encodes CSVAQGASEAFF.

The rearrangement links TRBV13 to TRBJ2-1; 9 nucleotides align to TRBD1. Germline-derived CDR1 and CDR2 are PRHDT and FYEKMQ (reference sequence). The V and J ends lost 5 bases and 5 bases, in that order; junction bases with no gene match: 10. CDR3 length: 16 residues. CDR3 in amino acids: CASSQNRGPEDNEQFF. The CDR3 DNA follows: TGTGCCAGCAGCCAAAACAGGGGGCCGGAAGACAATGAGCAGTTCTTC. The full variable domain, rest sourced from reference TRBV13 and TRBJ2-1, is AAGVIQSPRHLIKEKRETATLKCYPIPRHDTVYWYQQGPGQDPQFLISFYEKMQSDKGSIPDRFSAQQFSDYHSELNMSSLELGDSALYFCASSQNRGPEDNEQFFGPGTRLTVL.

V and J are TRBV5-6 and TRBJ1-2; 7 nucleotides line up with TRBD1. The CDR3 runs 13 residues. Germline-derived CDR1 and CDR2 are SGHDT and YYEEEE. The V gene end was trimmed by 3 bases and the J gene end by 8 bases; junction bases not matched to a gene: 7. The CDR3 nucleotides are TGTGCCAGCAGCTCGAACAGGGGCGAGGGCTACACCTTC. Translating gives CASSSNRGEGYTF.

The chain joins TRBV6-5 to TRBJ2-7; 9 nucleotides align to TRBD2. In germline, CDR1 is MNHEY, CDR2 SVGAGI. V shed 2 bases and J 2 bases; nucleotides not matched to a gene: 7. The CDR3 consists of 16 residues. CDR3 region: CASSYRLSGSTYEQYF. CDR3 coding DNA: TGTGCCAGCAGTTACCGGCTTAGCGGGAGTACCTACGAGCAGTACTTC.

This chain connects TRBV5-1 to TRBJ2-5; TRBD1 matches at 10 bases. J lost 5 bases, V lost 4 bases, and 11 bases had no gene match. Germline CDR1 and CDR2: SGHRS and YFSETQ. The CDR3 spans 16 residues. CDR3 region: CASSQNPTGGSETQYF. CDR3 coding DNA: TGCGCCAGCAGCCAAAACCCGACAGGGGGCTCGGAGACCCAGTACTTC.

The rearrangement uses TRBV29-1 and TRBJ2-6; D might be TRBD2 (7 bases). V lost 4 bases, J lost 0 bases, and 16 bases lay in between. CDR3 length: 17 amino acids. Germline values: CDR1 SQVTM, CDR2 ANQGSEA. The CDR3 region is CSVGGGTRTSGANVLTF. Here the CDR3 DNA reads TGCAGCGTTGGGGGGGGGACAAGGACCTCTGGGGCCAACGTCCTGACTTTC.

The rearrangement joins TRBV6-4 to TRBJ2-3; 8 nucleotides agree with TRBD2. This CDR3 comprises 15 residues. V lost 5 bases and J lost 10; bases outside the gene matches: 14. Per the germline V gene, CDR1 is MRHNA and CDR2 is SNTAGT. The CDR3 loop reads CASSRIAGTQAAQYF. DNA of the CDR3: TGTGCCAGCAGTCGGATAGCGGGGACGCAGGCGGCGCAGTATTTT.

The chain joins TRBV5-1 to TRBJ2-2; TRBD1 agrees at 8 bases. Looked up from germline, CDR1 is SGHRS and CDR2 is YFSETQ. The CDR3 extends over 15 amino acids. With V trimmed by 4 bases and J by 7 bases, 9 bases remained unmatched. The CDR3 spells CASSPLAGGNGELFF. The CDR3 bases are TGCGCCAGCAGCCCCCTCGCAGGGGGCAACGGGGAGCTGTTTTTT.

This rearrangement joins TRBV9 to TRBJ1-4; 7 bases fit TRBD1. The J segment lost 8 bases and the V segment lost 6 bases, leaving 7 bases of the junction unmatched. Germline-derived CDR1 and CDR2 are SGDLS and YYNGEE. The CDR3 sequence is 13 residues long. The DNA for the CDR3 is TGTGCCAGCAACCGGGACAGTGCCGAAAAACTGTTTTTT. Its translation: CASNRDSAEKLFF.

This clone was observed once. The chain combines TRBV27 with TRBJ2-7; 11 positions match TRBD2. Unmatched junction bases numbered 2, after V lost 2 bases and J lost 2 bases. The CDR3 contains 15 residues. CDR1 is MNHEY, CDR2 SMNVEV, per germline (reference sequence). The CDR3 here is CASSLAGLAAYEQYF. The DNA for the CDR3 is TGTGCCAGCAGTTTAGCGGGACTAGCGGCCTACGAGCAGTACTTC.

The chain uses TRBV13 and TRBJ2-7; 10 nucleotides match TRBD1. V gave up 6 bases and J gave up 4 bases; unmatched junction bases: 9. The germline V gene has CDR1 PRHDT and CDR2 FYEKMQ (reference sequence). CDR3 length: 15 residues. The CDR3 region has the DNA TGTGCCAGCAGTACCCGGACAGGGGGAATGTACGAGCAGTACTTC. Translated: CASSTRTGGMYEQYF.

CDR3 region: CASTGGQGSSYNSPLHF. DNA for the CDR3: TGTGCCAGCACGGGGGGTCAGGGGAGCTCCTATAATTCACCCCTCCACTTT. This chain links TRBV2 with TRBJ1-6; D is possibly TRBD1 (6 bases). CDR1 is SNHLY, CDR2 FYNNEI, per germline. This CDR3 contains 17 residues. Trimming cost V 7 bases and J 0 bases, with 16 bases left between them.

This sequence joins TRBV30 and TRBJ2-1, with TRBD2 identical over 9 bases. Trimming removed 1 base from V and 7 bases from J; junction bases left unmatched: 8. The germline gives CDR1 GTSNPN, CDR2 SVGIG (reference sequence). This CDR3 comprises 15 residues. Written as DNA, the CDR3 is TGTGCCTGGAGTGGGAGCGGCGGGAGGGGGAATGAGCAGTTCTTC. Its translation: CAWSGSGGRGNEQFF. Together with reference TRBV30 and TRBJ2-1, the CDR3 gives the full variable domain: SQTIHQWPATLVQPVGSPLSLECTVEGTSNPNLYWYRQAAGRGLQLLFYSVGIGQISSEVPQNLSASRPQDRQFILSSKKLLLSDSGFYLCAWSGSGGRGNEQFFGPGTRLTVL.

The CDR3 reads CASSLGTGGNNQPQHF. The CDR3 DNA sequence: TGTGCCAGCAGCTTAGGAACAGGGGGCAACAATCAGCCCCAGCATTTT. The chain links TRBV7-9 to TRBJ1-5; 9 positions agree with TRBD1. The germline V gene encodes CDR1 SEHNR and CDR2 FQNEAQ (reference sequence). The CDR3 is 16 amino acids. Trimming removed 1 base from V and 3 bases from J; junction bases left unmatched: 4.

The rearrangement joins TRBV5-5 to TRBJ1-5; the D is unclear. The CDR3 sequence is 14 residues long. Trimming removed 4 bases at V and 6 bases at J, with 14 bases between. The V gene's germline CDR1 is SGHKS and CDR2 YYEKEE (reference sequence). The CDR3 sequence is CASSTDGVSQPQHF. DNA of the CDR3: TGTGCCAGCAGCACCGACGGAGTTTCTCAGCCCCAGCATTTT.

The genes are TRBV7-8 and TRBJ1-2; 8 bases fit TRBD1. The CDR3 contains 15 residues. Germline loops: CDR1 SGHVS, CDR2 FQNEAQ. J was trimmed by 7 bases and V by 5 bases; bases with no gene match: 12. The CDR3 nucleotides are TGTGCCAGCAGCACCCAGACGACAGGGGCGGTTGGCTACACCTTC. It codes for CASSTQTTGAVGYTF.

The V call is TRBV15, the J call TRBJ1-4; D may be TRBD1 (5 bases). CDR3 size: 16 residues. With 3 bases removed from V and 5 bases from J, the gap between germline ends came to 16 bases. CDR1 and CDR2 (germline): LNHNV, YYDKDF (reference sequence). CDR3 loop: CATSRKTGTLNEKLFF. CDR3 DNA sequence: TGTGCCACCAGCAGGAAAACCGGGACTCTCAATGAAAAACTGTTTTTT.

The chain is built from TRBV6-5 and TRBJ2-2; D is perhaps TRBD1 (5 bases). Trimming stripped 7 bases from V and 4 bases from J, with 16 bases between. The germline V gene encodes CDR1 MNHEY and CDR2 SVGAGI. The length of the CDR3 is 15 residues. The CDR3 DNA is TGTGCCAGCACCACGAGTGGCCAGGGCACCGGGGAGCTGTTTTTT. This gives the protein CASTTSGQGTGELFF.

This sequence joins TRBV6-1 and TRBJ1-5; no clear D gene. The ends were cut back, 7 bases at V and 3 bases at J, with 13 bases in the middle. In germline, CDR1 is MNHNS, CDR2 SASEGT. This CDR3 has 14 residues. The CDR3 region has the DNA TGTGCCAGCACCGAGCGGGATTACAATCAGCCCCAGCATTTT. This codes for CASTERDYNQPQHF.

Points on this clone: A read error may produce the germline difference seen at one junction end. The rearrangement uses TRBV2 and TRBJ2-1, with TRBD2 matching 8 bases. The CDR3 extends over 15 amino acids. The germline V gene encodes CDR1 SNHLY and CDR2 FYNNEI. The CDR3 DNA reads as TGTGCCAGCAGTAAAGCGGGAGCCCCCTACAATGAGCAGTTCTTC. Residues: CASSKAGAPYNEQFF.

The chain employs TRBV29-1 and TRBJ1-1, with TRBD1 matching over 7 bases. The J segment lost 3 bases and the V segment lost 4 bases, leaving 2 bases of the junction unmatched. The CDR3 has 12 amino acids. CDR1 and CDR2 from the germline V gene are SQVTM and ANQGSEA. As DNA, the CDR3 is TGCAGCGTTGGACAGGGCCACACTGAAGCTTTCTTT. Translation gives CSVGQGHTEAFF.

The V and J genes are TRBV10-3 and TRBJ1-2; D is perhaps TRBD1 (5 bases). CDR3 length: 15 residues. Deletions cut 4 bases from V and 7 bases from J, with 19 bases between. Germline V gene data show CDR1 as ENHRY and CDR2 as SYGVKD. In nucleotides, the CDR3 is TGTGCCATCAGTGGAGGCCCAAGTCTCGGGGGTGGCTACACCTTC. Residues: CAISGGPSLGGGYTF.